The rows below give T cell receptor beta chains drawn from one sample of a study of blood T cell repertoires in COVID-19. The repertoire was sequenced with immunoSEQ multiplex PCR; TCRdb's copy has only in-frame clones and lacks some. Found here are approximately 220,000 clones, approximately 83% of them singletons; the top ten hold 4.8%. Sequenced input: PBMCs or T cells enriched from blood (not recorded which). The origin of the receptors is a woman between 45 and 60 years old who had been exposed to COVID-19. Both conserved end residues are part of each CDR3. Each record gives: V gene, D gene, CDR3 protein. D genes are given only for firm matches.

TRBV7-6	TRBD1	CASSLRPPKGADEKLFF
TRBV10-2	-	CASWGGSDNQPQHF
TRBV11-3	-	CASSLDREAEQYF
TRBV3-1/TRBV3-2	TRBD1	CASSPRQGSSYNSPLHF
TRBV5-6	-	CASSGPGNGYTF
TRBV28	-	CASSSTTTNEQFF
TRBV27	TRBD1	CASSRQGANYGYTF
TRBV28	-	CASSATGGYGYTF
TRBV11-2	-	CASSLEGGVPGEKLFF
TRBV7-3	-	CASSSSRGLETQYF
TRBV7-2	-	CASSFTKTYEQYF
TRBV5-1	-	CASSLGQTQETQYF
TRBV18	-	CASSPWTRAAADRPVYGYTF
TRBV6-2/TRBV6-3	-	CASSYKQGFVDYGYTF
TRBV4-2	-	CASSQDRADTYGYTF
TRBV18	TRBD2	CASSPLGGGPIGNEQYF
TRBV25-1	-	CASSVRDSYEQYF
TRBV29-1	-	CSVGGQLGNTIYF
TRBV3-1/TRBV3-2	-	CASSPDPGGHANTGELFF
TRBV28	TRBD1	CAIGDRQQTGELFF
TRBV5-1	-	CASSSAVGRYF
TRBV10-1	TRBD1	CASSRGQNYGYTF
TRBV19	TRBD1	CATHRGETQYF
TRBV5-6	-	CASSLFVEAGATEAFF
TRBV5-1	-	CASSLGSNYGYTF
TRBV6-5	TRBD2	CASRLSGGNEQFF
TRBV5-5	-	CASSSLRFEGYTF
TRBV21-1	-	CASAAGARYTF
TRBV5-4	-	CASSRPRGTGELFF
TRBV30	TRBD1	CAWRAGGTGVINGYTF
TRBV28	TRBD2	CASSLSLGISGTEQFF
TRBV7-7	TRBD1	CASSLGQGTNEKLFF
TRBV4-2	-	CASSQEGLGEAGNTIYF
TRBV19	-	CASSMGAGINNSPLHF
TRBV2	-	CASSEWAGYGYTF
TRBV29-1	-	CSVSQETQYF
TRBV3-1/TRBV3-2	-	CASSQGLQSIYEQYF
TRBV5-5	-	CASSLTVYEQYF
TRBV2	-	CASSEDSAWDEQYF
TRBV11-1	TRBD1	CASSLLQGVSAFF
TRBV7-9	-	CASSLDGIFSYNEQFF
TRBV11-2	-	CASRRRGAVGGYGYTF
TRBV19	TRBD1	CASSIRDRRNEQYF
TRBV10-1	-	CASSESLRRTQYF
TRBV29-1	-	CSVGLIETQYF
TRBV5-6	-	CASSLPNSGYTF
TRBV7-6	-	CASSLAPSSYEQYF
TRBV5-8	TRBD1	CASSLAGTGINSGNTIYF
TRBV6-5	TRBD1	CASSLIQGDNSPLHF
TRBV12-3/TRBV12-4	-	CASTGRVGQPQHF
TRBV2	-	CASTSARNTEAFF
TRBV12-3/TRBV12-4	-	CASSRQPVQPQHF
TRBV3-1/TRBV3-2	TRBD2	CASSPLGGGGALGEQYF
TRBV12-3/TRBV12-4	-	CASTSPSTDTQYF
TRBV11-2	-	CASSLDRQGPALSEKLFF
TRBV5-1	-	CASSLADPQVGYTF
TRBV6-5	-	CASSDTVSGNTIYF
TRBV14	TRBD1	CASSQPGTGVAVVLSNQPQHF
TRBV19	-	CASSVTTANTEAFF